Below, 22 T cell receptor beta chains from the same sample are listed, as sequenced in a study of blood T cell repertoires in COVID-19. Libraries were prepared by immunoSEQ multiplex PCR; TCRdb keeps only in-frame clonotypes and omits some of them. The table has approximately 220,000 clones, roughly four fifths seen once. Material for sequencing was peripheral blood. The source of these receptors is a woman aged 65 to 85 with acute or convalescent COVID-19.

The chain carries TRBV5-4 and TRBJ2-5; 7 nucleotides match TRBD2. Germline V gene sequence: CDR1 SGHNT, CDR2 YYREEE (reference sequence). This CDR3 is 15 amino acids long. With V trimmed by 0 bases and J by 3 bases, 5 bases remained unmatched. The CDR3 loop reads CASSLGAGREETQYF. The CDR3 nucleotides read TGTGCCAGCAGCTTGGGTGCAGGGAGGGAAGAGACCCAGTACTTC.

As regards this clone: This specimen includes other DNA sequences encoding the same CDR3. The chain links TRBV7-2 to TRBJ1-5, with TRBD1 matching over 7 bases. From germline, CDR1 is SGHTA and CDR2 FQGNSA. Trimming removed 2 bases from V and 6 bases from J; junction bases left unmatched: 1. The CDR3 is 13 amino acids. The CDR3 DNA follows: TGTGCCAGCAGCTTACAGGGGGGTCAGCCCCAGCATTTT. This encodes CASSLQGGQPQHF.

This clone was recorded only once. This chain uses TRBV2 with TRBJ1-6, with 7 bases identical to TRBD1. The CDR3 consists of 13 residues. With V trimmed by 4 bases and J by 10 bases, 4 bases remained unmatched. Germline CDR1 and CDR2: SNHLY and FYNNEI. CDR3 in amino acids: CASSGGGGSPLHF. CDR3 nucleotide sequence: TGTGCCAGCAGTGGAGGGGGCGGGTCACCCCTCCACTTT.

This chain's CDR3 is CASSDDSSGNTIYF. The DNA for the CDR3 is TGTGCCAGCAGCGATGACAGCTCTGGAAACACCATATATTTT. The J gene is TRBJ1-3, the V gene TRBV7-9; maybe TRBD1 (5 bases). Trimming cost V 5 bases and J 0 bases, with 8 bases left between them. Germline V gene data show CDR1 as SEHNR and CDR2 as FQNEAQ (reference sequence). The CDR3 consists of 14 residues.

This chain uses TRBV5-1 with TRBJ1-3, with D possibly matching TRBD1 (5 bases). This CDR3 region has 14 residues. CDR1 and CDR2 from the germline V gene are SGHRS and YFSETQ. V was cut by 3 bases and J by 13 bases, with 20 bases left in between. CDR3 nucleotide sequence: TGCGCCAGCAGCTGGGGACTGGCTGGGGGGTCGATATATTTT. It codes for CASSWGLAGGSIYF.

Here the CDR3 reads CASSLGTGTASYGYTF. For the CDR3, the DNA is TGTGCCAGCAGCTTGGGCACCGGGACAGCTTCCTATGGCTACACCTTC. The V and J genes are TRBV5-6 and TRBJ1-2, with 7 bases lining up with TRBD1. Germline values: CDR1 SGHDT, CDR2 YYEEEE. The junction had 9 bases not matched to a gene; V was cut back by 0 bases and J by 4 bases. The CDR3 length is 16 residues.

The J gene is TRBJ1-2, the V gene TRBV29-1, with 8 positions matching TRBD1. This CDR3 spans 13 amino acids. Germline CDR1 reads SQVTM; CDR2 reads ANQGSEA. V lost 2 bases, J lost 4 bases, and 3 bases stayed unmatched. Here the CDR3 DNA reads TGCAGCGTTGAATATACAGGGGGCTATGGCTACACCTTC. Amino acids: CSVEYTGGYGYTF.

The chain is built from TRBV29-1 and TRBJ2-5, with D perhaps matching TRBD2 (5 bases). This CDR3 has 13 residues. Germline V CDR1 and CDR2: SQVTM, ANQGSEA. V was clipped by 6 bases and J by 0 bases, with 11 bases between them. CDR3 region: CSVAGFYQETQYF. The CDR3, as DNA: TGCAGCGTCGCGGGCTTTTACCAAGAGACCCAGTACTTC.

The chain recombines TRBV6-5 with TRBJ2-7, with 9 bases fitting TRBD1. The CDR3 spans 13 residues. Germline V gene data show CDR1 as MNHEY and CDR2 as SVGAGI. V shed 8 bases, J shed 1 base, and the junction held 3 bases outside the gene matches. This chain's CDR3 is CASLGQGSYEQYF. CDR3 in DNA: TGTGCCAGCTTGGGACAGGGTTCCTACGAGCAGTACTTC.

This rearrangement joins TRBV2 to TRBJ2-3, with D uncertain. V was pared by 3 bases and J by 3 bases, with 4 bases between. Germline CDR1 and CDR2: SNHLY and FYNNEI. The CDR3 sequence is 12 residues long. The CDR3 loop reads CASSDRTDTQYF. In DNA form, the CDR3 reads TGTGCCAGCAGTGATCGGACAGATACGCAGTATTTT.

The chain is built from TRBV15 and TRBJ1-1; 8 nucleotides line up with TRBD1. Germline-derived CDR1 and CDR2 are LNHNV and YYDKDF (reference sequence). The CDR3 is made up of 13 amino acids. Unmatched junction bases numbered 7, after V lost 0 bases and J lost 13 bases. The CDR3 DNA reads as TGTGCCACCAGCAGAGATCTGGGACAGGAGGGTTTCTTT. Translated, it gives CATSRDLGQEGFF.

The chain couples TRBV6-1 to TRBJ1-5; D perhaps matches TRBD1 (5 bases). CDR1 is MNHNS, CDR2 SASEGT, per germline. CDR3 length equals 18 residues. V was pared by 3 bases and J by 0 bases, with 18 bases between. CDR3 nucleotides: TGTGCCAGCAGTGACCAGGGTGTCTTTTCTTCTAGCAATCAGCCCCAGCATTTT. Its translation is CASSDQGVFSSSNQPQHF.

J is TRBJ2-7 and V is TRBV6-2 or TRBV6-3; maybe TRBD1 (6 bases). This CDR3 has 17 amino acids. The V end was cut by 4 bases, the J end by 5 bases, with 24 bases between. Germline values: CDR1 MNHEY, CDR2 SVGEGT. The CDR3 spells CASSWGRTGTSKNEQYF. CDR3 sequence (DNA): TGTGCCAGCAGTTGGGGAAGAACCGGGACATCAAAAAACGAGCAGTACTTC.

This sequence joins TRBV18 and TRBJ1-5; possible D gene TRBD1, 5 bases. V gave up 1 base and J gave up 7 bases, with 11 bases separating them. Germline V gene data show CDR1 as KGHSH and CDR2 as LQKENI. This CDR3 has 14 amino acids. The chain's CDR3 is CASSPQGSQQPQHF. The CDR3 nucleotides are TGTGCCAGCTCACCACAGGGGTCCCAGCAGCCCCAGCATTTT.

Here the CDR3 reads CASSLGTENSPLHF. The CDR3, as DNA: TGCGCCAGCAGCCTAGGGACAGAGAATTCACCCCTCCACTTT. The V gene is TRBV5-1, the J gene TRBJ1-6, with 7 bases fitting TRBD1. CDR3 size: 14 residues. Germline CDR1 reads SGHRS; CDR2 reads YFSETQ. V was pared by 4 bases and J by 7 bases, with 5 bases of the junction left unmatched.

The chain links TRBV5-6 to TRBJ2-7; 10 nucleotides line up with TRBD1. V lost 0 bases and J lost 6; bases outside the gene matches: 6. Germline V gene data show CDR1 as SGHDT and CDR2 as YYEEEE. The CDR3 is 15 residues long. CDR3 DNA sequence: TGTGCCAGCAGCTTGGGGGACAGGGGTTTAAGCGAGCAGTACTTC. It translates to CASSLGDRGLSEQYF.

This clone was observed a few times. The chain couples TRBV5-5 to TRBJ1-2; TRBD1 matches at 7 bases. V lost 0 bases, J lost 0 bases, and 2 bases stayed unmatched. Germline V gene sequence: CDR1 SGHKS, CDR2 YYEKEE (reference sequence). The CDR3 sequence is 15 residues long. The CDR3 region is CASSLVQGANYGYTF. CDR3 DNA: TGTGCCAGCAGCTTGGTTCAGGGGGCTAACTATGGCTACACCTTC.

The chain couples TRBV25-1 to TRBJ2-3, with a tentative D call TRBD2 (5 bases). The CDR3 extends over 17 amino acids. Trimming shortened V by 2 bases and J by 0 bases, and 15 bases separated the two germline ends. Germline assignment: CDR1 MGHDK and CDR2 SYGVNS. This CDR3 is CASSEESWRASTDTQYF. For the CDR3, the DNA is TGTGCCAGCAGTGAAGAGTCTTGGCGGGCTAGCACAGATACGCAGTATTTT.

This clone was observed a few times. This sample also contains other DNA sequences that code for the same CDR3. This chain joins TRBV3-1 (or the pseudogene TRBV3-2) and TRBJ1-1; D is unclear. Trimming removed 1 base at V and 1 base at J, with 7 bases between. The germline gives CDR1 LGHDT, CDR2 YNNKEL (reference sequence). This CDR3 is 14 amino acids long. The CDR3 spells CASSQVGRNTEAFF. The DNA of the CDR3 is TGTGCCAGCAGCCAAGTCGGGAGGAACACTGAAGCTTTCTTT.

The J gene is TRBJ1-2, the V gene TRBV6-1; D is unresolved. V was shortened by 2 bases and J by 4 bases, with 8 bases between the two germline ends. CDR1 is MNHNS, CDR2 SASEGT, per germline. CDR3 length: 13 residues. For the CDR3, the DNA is TGTGCCAGCAGTGAATCAGGTTTCTATGGCTACACCTTC. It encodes CASSESGFYGYTF.

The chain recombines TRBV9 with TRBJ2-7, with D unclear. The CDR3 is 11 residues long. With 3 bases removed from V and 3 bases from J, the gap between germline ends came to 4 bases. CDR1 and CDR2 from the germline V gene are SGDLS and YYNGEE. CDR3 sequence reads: CASSDNYEQYF. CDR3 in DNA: TGTGCCAGCAGCGATAACTACGAGCAGTACTTC.

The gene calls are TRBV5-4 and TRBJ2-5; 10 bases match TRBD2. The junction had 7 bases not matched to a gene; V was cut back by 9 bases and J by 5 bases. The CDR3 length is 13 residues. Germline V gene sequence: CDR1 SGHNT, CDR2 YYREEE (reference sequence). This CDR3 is CATKTSGPETQYF. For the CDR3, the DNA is TGTGCCACCAAGACTAGCGGGCCGGAGACCCAGTACTTC.